The 27 T cell receptor beta chains below come from one sample, sequenced in a study of early T cells in non-severe SARS-CoV-2 infection. One entry per CDR3 protein, called by TCRdb with MiXCR from the 5' RACE reads. In the table there are roughly 63,000 distinct CDR3 sequences, 13% of which are singletons. Material: whole blood. All receptors come from an adult who was a healthcare worker with PCR-confirmed SARS-CoV-2 infection or an uninfected control (not recorded which).

This clonotype was counted ten times or more. The chain employs TRBV7-9 and TRBJ1-1; 7 bases are a match to TRBD1. CDR1 is SEHNR and CDR2 is FQNEAQ in the germline V gene (reference sequence). The CDR3 runs 16 residues. Unmatched junction bases numbered 11, after V lost 5 bases and J lost 2 bases. CDR3 amino acids: CASSQSRTGVNTEAFF. The CDR3, as DNA: TGTGCCAGCAGCCAATCGAGGACAGGTGTAAACACTGAAGCTTTCTTT.

This clonotype was found many times. The V gene is TRBV5-5, the J gene TRBJ1-6; TRBD1 is a possible D gene (6 bases). Trimming shortened V by 4 bases and J by 8 bases, and 13 bases separated the two germline ends. The CDR3 extends over 14 amino acids. Germline lookup yields CDR1 SGHKS and CDR2 YYEKEE (reference sequence). The CDR3 DNA sequence: TGTGCCAGCAGCGTACAGGGCTCTGATTCACCCCTCCACTTT. It codes for CASSVQGSDSPLHF.

This clonotype has a count of ten or more. The rearrangement uses TRBV7-9 and TRBJ1-1, with D perhaps TRBD1 (5 bases). Trimming took 5 bases from V and 4 from J, leaving 8 bases between them. The CDR3 contains 12 residues. Looked up from germline, CDR1 is SEHNR and CDR2 is FQNEAQ (reference sequence). The CDR3 nucleotides are TGTGCCAGCAGCCCGAGGGGCACTGAAGCTTTCTTT. It encodes CASSPRGTEAFF.

The chain links TRBV6-5 to TRBJ2-7; TRBD2 matches 7 bases. CDR3 size: 14 residues. Trimming took 0 bases from V and 3 from J; bases not matched to a gene: 2. The germline gives CDR1 MNHEY, CDR2 SVGAGI. The CDR3 DNA follows: TGTGCCAGCAGTTACTCTGGGGGGGACTACGAGCAGTACTTC. Translating it yields CASSYSGGDYEQYF.

The table lists this clonotype with many counts. This chain joins TRBV11-2 and TRBJ2-7; 9 bases align to TRBD1. From germline, CDR1 is SGHAT and CDR2 FQNNGV. There are 15 residues in the CDR3. The ends lost 1 base at V and 2 bases at J; junction bases unmatched: 3. The CDR3 DNA follows: TGTGCCAGCAGCTTAGGGACAGGGGCCACCTACGAGCAGTACTTC. This sequence encodes CASSLGTGATYEQYF.

Only a few counts were recorded for this clonotype. This chain connects TRBV11-2 to TRBJ2-3, with 10 nucleotides matching TRBD1. V lost 5 bases and J lost 3; bases outside the gene matches: 8. Germline CDR1 is SGHAT and CDR2 is FQNNGV. The CDR3 is 16 amino acids. CDR3 nucleotides: TGTGCCAGCAGCCTACGGGACAGGGGATTGACAGATACGCAGTATTTT. Translation: CASSLRDRGLTDTQYF.

This clonotype occurred many times. This sequence joins TRBV5-3 and TRBJ2-3; TRBD2 is a possible D gene (6 bases). Being an ORF, TRBV5-3 has a function that is uncertain. With 6 bases removed from V and 8 bases from J, the gap between germline ends came to 19 bases. The CDR3 covers 14 residues. CDR3 sequence reads: CARTLGDFWGTQYF. Here the CDR3 DNA reads TGTGCCAGAACCCTGGGGGACTTCTGGGGTACGCAGTATTTT.

This clonotype was seen ten or more times. J is TRBJ1-1 and V is TRBV18; D gene uncertain. Trimming left V 5 bases short and J 0 bases short, with 7 bases between. Germline CDR1 is KGHSH and CDR2 is LQKENI. This CDR3 spans 13 amino acids. CDR3 loop: CASSVGMNTEAFF. The CDR3 nucleotides are TGTGCCAGCTCAGTTGGGATGAACACTGAAGCTTTCTTT.

This clonotype was detected many times. The gene calls are TRBV10-3 and TRBJ1-1, with 10 bases that match TRBD1. The J segment lost 2 bases and the V segment lost 3 bases, leaving 6 bases of the junction unmatched. CDR3 length equals 16 residues. Looked up from germline, CDR1 is ENHRY and CDR2 is SYGVKD. CDR3 nucleotide sequence: TGTGCCATCAGTGAAGGGACAGGGGTTCTTAACACTGAAGCTTTCTTT. The encoded protein is CAISEGTGVLNTEAFF.

This clonotype was found many times. This chain uses TRBV4-1 with TRBJ2-7; a weak D match, TRBD1 (6 bases). Deletions cut 0 bases from V and 4 bases from J, with 10 bases between. In germline, CDR1 is MGHRA, CDR2 YSYEKL. CDR3 length: 14 residues. The CDR3 DNA reads TGCGCCAGCAGCCAAGAGGCCGGACAGTACGAGCAGTACTTC. This encodes CASSQEAGQYEQYF.

This clonotype appeared many times. Here the CDR3 reads CASSLGQGEDNQPQHF. CDR3 coding DNA: TGTGCCAGCAGTTTAGGACAGGGGGAAGACAATCAGCCCCAGCATTTT. This rearrangement joins TRBV12-3 or TRBV12-4 to TRBJ1-5; 9 bases fit TRBD1. V dropped 1 base and J dropped 3; count of bases not matched to a gene: 4. This CDR3 has 16 residues.

This clonotype was detected many times. The rearrangement joins TRBV7-9 to TRBJ1-4; maybe TRBD1 (6 bases). Germline CDR1 is SEHNR and CDR2 is FQNEAQ (reference sequence). Trimming took 1 base from V and 0 from J, leaving 15 bases between them. The CDR3 is made up of 18 amino acids. CDR3 amino acids: CASSLERDILATNEKLFF. DNA of the CDR3: TGTGCCAGCAGCTTAGAAAGGGACATCCTTGCAACTAATGAAAAACTGTTTTTT.

This clonotype appeared many times. The chain links TRBV5-5 to TRBJ1-5; weak D call: TRBD1 (5 bases). Looked up from germline, CDR1 is SGHKS and CDR2 is YYEKEE (reference sequence). The CDR3 sequence is 15 residues long. Trimming stripped 0 bases from V and 8 bases from J, with 15 bases between. The CDR3 region has the DNA TGTGCCAGCAGCTTGGCCGGGACTAAGTTGGAGCCCCAGCATTTT. It is translated as CASSLAGTKLEPQHF.

The chain carries TRBV9 and TRBJ2-5; 9 bases are a match to TRBD2. The CDR3 is 17 amino acids. The V gene end was trimmed by 6 bases and the J gene end by 4 bases; junction bases not matched to a gene: 16. Looked up from germline, CDR1 is SGDLS and CDR2 is YYNGEE. CDR3 in amino acids: CASIPLQRGDAGETQYF. The DNA for the CDR3 is TGTGCCAGCATCCCATTGCAGCGGGGGGATGCCGGAGAGACCCAGTACTTC.

At least ten counts were recorded for this clonotype. The chain has TRBV13 and TRBJ2-7; no reliable D call. The ends were cut back, 0 bases at V and 3 bases at J, with 12 bases in the middle. CDR1 PRHDT and CDR2 FYEKMQ come from the germline V gene (reference sequence). The CDR3 contains 15 residues. CDR3 sequence (DNA): TGTGCCAGCAGCTTAGGCGGTGTCAGTTACTACGAGCAGTACTTC. Translated, it gives CASSLGGVSYYEQYF.

Ten or more counts support this clonotype. V usage is TRBV20-1 and J usage is TRBJ1-1, with D possibly being TRBD1 (6 bases). The CDR3 spans 16 residues. Germline V gene sequence: CDR1 DFQATT, CDR2 SNEGSKA (reference sequence). V dropped 5 bases and J dropped 6 bases, with 25 bases sitting between them. The CDR3 sequence: CSAGGASRELDSEAFF. The CDR3 DNA sequence: TGCAGTGCTGGGGGGGCCTCACGCGAGTTGGACTCTGAAGCTTTCTTT.

Only a few counts were recorded for this clonotype. The chain carries TRBV6-6 and TRBJ2-1; 12 bases are shared with TRBD2. The CDR3 sequence is 17 residues long. The ends lost 2 bases at V and 10 bases at J; junction bases unmatched: 12. Germline V gene lookup returns CDR1 MNHNY and CDR2 SVGAGI (reference sequence). For the CDR3, the DNA is TGTGCCAGCAGTTACCTAATACCTAGCGGGGGGGACTGGGAGCAGTTCTTC. This translates into CASSYLIPSGGDWEQFF.

This clonotype was recorded a few times. The rearrangement links TRBV2 to TRBJ2-7; possibly TRBD1 for D (7 bases). Trimming shortened V by 4 bases and J by 5 bases, and 15 bases separated the two germline ends. In germline, CDR1 is SNHLY, CDR2 FYNNEI. This CDR3 region has 14 residues. DNA for the CDR3: TGTGCCAGCAGTGTAAGCAGGGGGGCCAACGAGCAGTACTTC. Translation: CASSVSRGANEQYF.

Many counts were recorded for this clonotype. The J gene is TRBJ2-1, the V gene TRBV4-2, with 10 bases that match TRBD2. J was trimmed by 10 bases and V by 1 base; bases with no gene match: 7. Per the germline V gene, CDR1 is LGHNA and CDR2 is YNFKEQ. The CDR3 runs 15 residues. CDR3 sequence (DNA): TGTGCCAGCAGCCAAGGGAGCGGGGGGGCCGACGAGCAGTTCTTC. Translating gives CASSQGSGGADEQFF.

The chain is built from TRBV6-5 and TRBJ2-7; 8 bases fit TRBD1. Germline trimming cut 6 bases from V and 7 bases from J; bases unmatched to any gene: 5. From germline, CDR1 is MNHEY and CDR2 SVGAGI. CDR3 length: 12 amino acids. CDR3 region: CASRSTGVEQYF. CDR3 sequence (DNA): TGTGCCAGCAGATCGACAGGGGTTGAGCAGTACTTC.

This clonotype has more than one count but fewer than ten. Its ends do not fully match the called genes, so a read error is possible. The rearrangement uses TRBV2 and TRBJ2-2; no firm D call. From germline, CDR1 is SNHLY and CDR2 FYNNEI. The CDR3 spans 14 residues. CDR3 coding DNA: TGTGCCAGCGGTGACACCCGAAGTGTCGGGGAGCTGTTTTTT. This encodes CASGDTRSVGELFF.

This clonotype was seen at least ten times. This chain links TRBV4-3 with TRBJ1-6; 7 bases match TRBD1. V was pared by 1 base and J by 9 bases, with 3 bases of the junction left unmatched. The CDR3 consists of 14 residues. In germline, CDR1 is LGHNA, CDR2 YSLEER. The CDR3 DNA is TGCGCCAGCAGCCAAGGCCCAGGGGGTTCACCCCTCCACTTT. Residues: CASSQGPGGSPLHF.

This clonotype was recorded a few times. The chain uses TRBV29-1 and TRBJ2-7; no definite D call. Trimming shortened V by 4 bases and J by 3 bases, and 13 bases separated the two germline ends. CDR1 and CDR2 (germline): SQVTM, ANQGSEA. This CDR3 has 13 residues. CDR3 protein: CSVARPNHYEQYF. CDR3 sequence (DNA): TGCAGCGTTGCTAGGCCCAACCACTACGAGCAGTACTTC.

This chain links TRBV28 with TRBJ2-7; D perhaps matches TRBD2 (5 bases). This CDR3 has 12 residues. CDR1 and CDR2 from the germline V gene are MDHEN and SYDVKM. V shed 10 bases and J shed 2 bases, with 12 bases lying between them. Here the CDR3 DNA reads TGTGCCACCTCGGGATCCCCCTACGAGCAGTACTTC. It specifies CATSGSPYEQYF.

This clonotype was counted at least ten times. The CDR3 here is CASSFGRYTGELFF. In nucleotides, the CDR3 is TGTGCCAGCAGCTTCGGCAGGTACACCGGGGAGCTGTTTTTT. The chain couples TRBV7-2 to TRBJ2-2; D is unclear. Germline CDR1 is SGHTA and CDR2 is FQGNSA. V was trimmed by 3 bases and J by 3 bases, leaving 8 bases between them. The CDR3 loop spans 14 amino acids.

CDR3 sequence: CASSDRQKAFF. DNA of the CDR3: TGTGCCAGCAGCGATCGACAGAAAGCTTTCTTT. The J gene is TRBJ1-1, the V gene TRBV7-8, with TRBD1 as a possible D gene (5 bases). The germline V and J ends were trimmed by 5 bases and 9 bases, with 10 bases remaining between them. The CDR3 contains 11 residues. Germline V CDR1 and CDR2: SGHVS, FQNEAQ.

This clonotype was detected ten times or more. The CDR3: CASSEDLGGAEAFF. Here the CDR3 DNA reads TGTGCCAGCTCAGAGGACCTCGGCGGGGCTGAAGCTTTCTTT. The chain carries TRBV18 and TRBJ1-1, with D unclear. Germline-derived CDR1 and CDR2 are KGHSH and LQKENI. V lost 5 bases, J lost 6 bases, and 16 bases lay in between. This CDR3 has 14 residues.